The 13 T cell receptor beta chains listed next were all sequenced from one sample in a study of regulatory T cells in long-lasting Graves disease. TCR beta libraries were built with iRepertoire HTBI primers and Arm-PCR of CDR3 regions. TCRdb ran MiXCR on the multiplex PCR reads and lists one entry per CDR3 protein. The profile shows around 500,000 distinct CDR3 sequences, approximately 15% of them singletons. The time point here: newly diagnosed GD, antithyroid drugs for less than 3 months. TCR sequences were obtained from RNA taken from PBMCs. Separately, the same data were catalogued under a study of T cells in Graves' hyperthyroidism and ophthalmopathy.

Sequencing was performed on peripheral blood mononuclear cells (PBMCs), taken at new diagnosis, from a patient treated with antithyroid drugs. Receptors originate from a man aged 30 to 45 with Graves disease.

This clonotype was detected ten times or more. This chain's CDR3 is CSVTGNYGYTF. The CDR3 DNA reads TGCAGCGTTACAGGGAACTATGGCTACACCTTC. The chain combines TRBV29-1 with TRBJ1-2; maybe TRBD1 (6 bases). The V end was cut by 5 bases, the J end by 2 bases, with 6 bases between. This CDR3 has 11 residues. Germline CDR1 reads SQVTM; CDR2 reads ANQGSEA.

This clonotype was detected ten times or more. The V gene is TRBV30, the J gene TRBJ1-5, with D maybe TRBD1 (6 bases). The germline V gene has CDR1 GTSNPN and CDR2 SVGIG (reference sequence). This CDR3 spans 13 amino acids. The V end was cut by 0 bases, the J end by 12 bases, with 15 bases between. The CDR3 nucleotides are TGTGCCTGGAGTGTTGGGGGGCGCCCCGGCCAGCATTTT. Translated: CAWSVGGRPGQHF.

This rearrangement joins TRBV20-1 to TRBJ2-1, with D tentatively TRBD2 (6 bases). V lost 5 bases and J 8 bases, leaving 10 bases between the germline ends. There are 11 residues in the CDR3. Germline assignment: CDR1 DFQATT and CDR2 SNEGSKA (reference sequence). The DNA for the CDR3 is TGCAGTGCTGACTGGAGGGATGAGCAGTTCTTC. The encoded protein is CSADWRDEQFF.

There are many counts of this clonotype. V and J are TRBV7-9 and TRBJ2-1, with D perhaps TRBD2 (6 bases). The ends were cut back, 5 bases at V and 3 bases at J, with 17 bases in the middle. CDR1 and CDR2 (germline): SEHNR, FQNEAQ (reference sequence). CDR3 length: 16 amino acids. This CDR3 is CASSATLGSFYNEQFF. The CDR3 coding sequence is TGTGCCAGCAGCGCAACCCTCGGGAGTTTCTACAATGAGCAGTTCTTC. Full variable domain (outside the CDR3, taken from reference TRBV7-9 and TRBJ2-1): DTGVSQNPRHKITKRGQNVTFRCDPISEHNRLYWYRQTLGQGPEFLTYFQNEAQLEKSRLLSDRFSAERPKGSFSTLEIQRTEQGDSAMYLCASSATLGSFYNEQFFGPGTRLTVL.

The chain employs TRBV14 and TRBJ2-1, with D tentatively TRBD1 (6 bases). The germline CDR1 and CDR2 sequences are SGHDN and FVKESK. The CDR3 is made up of 13 amino acids. V was clipped by 4 bases and J by 9 bases, with 13 bases between them. The CDR3 DNA follows: TGTGCCAGCAGCCGTAGTGAAGGGGGTGAGCAGTTCTTC. It specifies CASSRSEGGEQFF.

There are a few counts of this clonotype. One junction end does not reproduce the germline sequence, and a read error may be involved. The chain joins TRBV30 to TRBJ2-7; D uncertain. The CDR3 is 14 residues long. Per germline, CDR1 GTSNPN and CDR2 SVGIG (reference sequence). The CDR3 bases are TGTGCCTGGACCCCCGGGTCTAGAGTCTACGAGCAGCACTTC. As protein: CAWTPGSRVYEQHF.

This rearrangement joins TRBV24-1 to TRBJ2-2; the match to TRBD2 covers 7 bases. Germline lookup yields CDR1 KGHDR and CDR2 SFDVKD. V dropped 7 bases and J dropped 7; count of bases not matched to a gene: 8. The CDR3 is 14 residues long. DNA of the CDR3: TGTGCCACCAGGGCTAGCGGAAGCGGCGGGGAGCTGTTTTTT. It specifies CATRASGSGGELFF.

This clonotype has ten or more counts. CDR3: CSVGGSRLRGSSTDTQYF. The CDR3 DNA reads TGCAGCGTTGGGGGGTCTAGATTGCGGGGGTCTAGCACAGATACGCAGTATTTT. The V call is TRBV29-1, the J call TRBJ2-3, with TRBD2 matching 7 bases. The junction had 16 bases not matched to a gene; V was cut back by 4 bases and J by 0 bases. Per germline, CDR1 SQVTM and CDR2 ANQGSEA. The CDR3 length is 18 residues.

This clonotype was observed many times. The rearrangement links TRBV7-9 to TRBJ1-2; 8 nucleotides agree with TRBD1. V lost 3 bases and J lost 5; bases outside the gene matches: 11. The CDR3 runs 16 residues. Per germline, CDR1 SEHNR and CDR2 FQNEAQ (reference sequence). This chain's CDR3 is CASSFGGQGAVYGYTF. In nucleotides, the CDR3 is TGTGCCAGCAGCTTCGGTGGACAGGGAGCTGTTTATGGCTACACCTTC.

This sequence joins TRBV7-2 and TRBJ2-7; D gene uncertain. This CDR3 has 16 amino acids. Germline V gene data show CDR1 as SGHTA and CDR2 as FQGNSA. V was clipped by 2 bases and J by 0 bases, with 14 bases between them. The DNA for the CDR3 is TGTGCCAGCAGCTTAAAGGTTGCCACCCTCTCCTACGAGCAGTACTTC. This gives the protein CASSLKVATLSYEQYF.

At least ten counts were recorded for this clonotype. The gene calls are TRBV5-1 and TRBJ2-2; TRBD1 aligns across 9 bases. Trimming removed 4 bases from V and 5 bases from J; junction bases left unmatched: 3. The CDR3 totals 14 residues. The germline gives CDR1 SGHRS, CDR2 YFSETQ. CDR3 DNA sequence: TGCGCCAGCAGCCGGGGGACAGGGACCGGGGAGCTGTTTTTT. Encoded protein: CASSRGTGTGELFF.

This clonotype was detected ten times or more. The chain links TRBV7-2 to TRBJ1-2; D is possibly TRBD1 (6 bases). Germline CDR1 is SGHTA and CDR2 is FQGNSA. This CDR3 has 13 residues. The V gene lost 6 bases and the J gene lost 4 bases, with 12 bases spanning the gap. The CDR3 loop reads CASRQGQSYGYTF. CDR3 DNA sequence: TGTGCCAGCAGGCAAGGACAGAGCTATGGCTACACCTTC. The full variable domain, its missing parts supplied by reference TRBV7-2 and TRBJ1-2, is GAGVSQSPSNKVTEKGKDVELRCDPISGHTALYWYRQSLGQGLEFLIYFQGNSAPDKSGLPSDRFSAERTGGSVSTLTIQRTQQEDSAVYLCASRQGQSYGYTFGSGTRLTVV.

This chain uses TRBV2 with TRBJ2-5; TRBD2 matches 12 bases. The CDR3 length is 16 residues. V shed 5 bases, J shed 5 bases, and the junction held 9 bases outside the gene matches. Per germline, CDR1 SNHLY and CDR2 FYNNEI. The CDR3 DNA reads as TGTGCCAGCAGTCCGACGACTAGCGGGGGTCGGGAGACCCAGTACTTC. Amino acids: CASSPTTSGGRETQYF. The whole variable domain, filled in from reference TRBV2 and TRBJ2-5, reads EPEVTQTPSHQVTQMGQEVILRCVPISNHLYFYWYRQILGQKVEFLVSFYNNEISEKSEIFDDQFSVERPDGSNFTLKIRSTKLEDSAMYFCASSPTTSGGRETQYFGPGTRLLVL.